This T cell receptor (beta chain) came from a study of T cells in Graves' hyperthyroidism and ophthalmopathy. Study-level points and caveats: Ophthalmopathy got predicted by the model a median approximately 6 months before its onset.

Disease lasting under 3 months, a NOSPECS grade of at least 4, and a Clinical Activity Score of at least 3 were features of the ophthalmopathy patients. CDR1 and CDR2 from the germline V gene are MGHDK and SYGVNS. The CDR3 spans 19 residues. Trimming cost V 4 bases and J 3 bases; bases outside gene matches: 16. Remarks on this clonotype: Its specificity is not known.

Researchers amplified the TCR beta CDR3 regions from RNA transcripts. First-round RT-PCR with HTBI primers amplified the TCR CDR3 region. TCRdb re-analysed the multiplex PCR reads in MiXCR, keeping a single row per CDR3 protein. The table lists around 620,000 distinct CDR3 sequences, approximately 15% of them singletons. This clonotype originated in a woman aged 18-29 years with Graves' ophthalmopathy. This chain links TRBV25-1 with TRBJ1-4, with TRBD1 matching over 8 bases. What was sequenced was blood. CDR3 in DNA: TGTGCCAGCAGTGCTCCACCCCCGGGACAGGATTTTCCTAATGAAAAACTGTTTTTT. This sequence encodes CASSAPPPGQDFPNEKLFF.